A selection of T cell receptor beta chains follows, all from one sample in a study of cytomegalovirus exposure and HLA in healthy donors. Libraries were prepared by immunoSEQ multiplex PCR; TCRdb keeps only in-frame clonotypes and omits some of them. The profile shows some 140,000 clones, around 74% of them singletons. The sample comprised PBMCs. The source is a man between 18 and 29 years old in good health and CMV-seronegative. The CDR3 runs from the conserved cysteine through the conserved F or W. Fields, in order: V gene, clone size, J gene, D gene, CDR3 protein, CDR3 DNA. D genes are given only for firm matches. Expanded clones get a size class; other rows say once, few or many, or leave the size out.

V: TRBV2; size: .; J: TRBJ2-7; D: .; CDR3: CASSESGPNVHEQYF; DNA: TGTGCCAGCAGTGAAAGCGGTCCGAACGTCCACGAGCAGTACTTC
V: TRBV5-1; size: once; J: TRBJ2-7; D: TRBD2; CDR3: CASSYAGPGTSSEQYF; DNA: TGCGCCAGCAGCTACGCCGGTCCCGGGACTAGTTCCGAGCAGTACTTC
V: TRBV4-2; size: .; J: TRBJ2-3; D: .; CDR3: CASSQTRDTQYF; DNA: TGTGCCAGCAGCCAAACGAGAGATACGCAGTATTTT
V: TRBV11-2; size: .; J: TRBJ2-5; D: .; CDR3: CASSRIGDMETQYF; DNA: TGTGCCAGCAGCCGTATAGGCGACATGGAGACCCAGTACTTC
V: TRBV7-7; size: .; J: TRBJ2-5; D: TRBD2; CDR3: CASSFTSGGADETQYF; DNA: TGTGCCAGCAGCTTTACCAGCGGGGGGGCCGATGAGACCCAGTACTTC
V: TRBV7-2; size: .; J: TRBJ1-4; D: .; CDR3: CASSLHSREKLFF; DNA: TGTGCCAGCAGCTTGCATTCCCGGGAAAAACTGTTTTTT
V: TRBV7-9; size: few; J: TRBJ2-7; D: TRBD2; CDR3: CASSHPRLAGSYEQYF; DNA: TGTGCCAGCAGCCACCCCCGACTAGCGGGTTCCTACGAGCAGTACTTC
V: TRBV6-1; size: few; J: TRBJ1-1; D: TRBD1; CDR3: CASSGRTGGNTEAFF; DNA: TGTGCCAGCAGTGGGAGGACAGGGGGAAACACTGAAGCTTTCTTT
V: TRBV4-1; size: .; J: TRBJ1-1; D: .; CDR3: CASSPRDYTEAFF; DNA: TGCGCCAGCAGCCCCAGGGACTACACTGAAGCTTTCTTT
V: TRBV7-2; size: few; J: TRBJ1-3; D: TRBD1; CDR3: CASSSDRGSGNTIYF; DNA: TGTGCCAGCAGCTCAGACAGGGGTTCTGGAAACACCATATATTTT
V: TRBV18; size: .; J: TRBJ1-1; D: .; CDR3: CASSRRGGNTEAFF; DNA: TGTGCCAGCTCACGCCGGGGAGGAAACACTGAAGCTTTCTTT
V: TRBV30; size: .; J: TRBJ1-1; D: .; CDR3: CAWRGLGTEAFF; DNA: TGTGCCTGGAGGGGGCTAGGGACTGAAGCTTTCTTT
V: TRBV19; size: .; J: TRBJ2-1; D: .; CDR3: CASSIELQSSYNEQFF; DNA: TGTGCCAGTAGTATTGAGCTACAGAGCTCCTACAATGAGCAGTTCTTC
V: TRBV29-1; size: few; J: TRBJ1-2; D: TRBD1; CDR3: CSAIPGQGLGYTF; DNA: TGCAGCGCCATTCCGGGACAGGGGCTTGGCTACACCTTC
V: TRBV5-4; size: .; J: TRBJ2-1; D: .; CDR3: CASSRTGWTEGDNEQFF; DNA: TGTGCCAGCAGCCGCACGGGGTGGACAGAGGGGGACAATGAGCAGTTCTTC
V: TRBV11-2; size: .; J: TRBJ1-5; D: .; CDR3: CASSLAGTNQPQHF; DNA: TGTGCCAGCAGCTTAGCCGGTACCAATCAGCCCCAGCATTTT
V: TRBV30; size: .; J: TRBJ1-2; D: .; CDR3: CAWSSNYGYTF; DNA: TGTGCCTGGAGTTCGAACTATGGCTACACCTTC
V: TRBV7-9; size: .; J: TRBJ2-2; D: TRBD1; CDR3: CASSSTGGPITGELFF; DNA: TGTGCCAGCAGCTCCACAGGGGGCCCGATTACCGGGGAGCTGTTTTTT
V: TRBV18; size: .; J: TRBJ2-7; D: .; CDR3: CASSPREGGSSYEQYF; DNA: TGTGCCAGCTCACCCCGCGAGGGGGGGAGCTCCTACGAGCAGTACTTC
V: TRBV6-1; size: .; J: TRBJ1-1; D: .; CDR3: CASSLRQQNTEAFF; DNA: TGTGCCAGCAGTCTGCGACAGCAGAACACTGAAGCTTTCTTT
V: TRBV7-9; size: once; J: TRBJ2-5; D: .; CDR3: CASSLVERTQYF; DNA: TGTGCCAGCAGCTTAGTTGAGAGGACCCAGTACTTC
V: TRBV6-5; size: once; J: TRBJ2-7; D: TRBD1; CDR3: CASSYRTGGGEQYF; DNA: TGTGCCAGCAGTTATCGGACAGGGGGCGGCGAGCAGTACTTC
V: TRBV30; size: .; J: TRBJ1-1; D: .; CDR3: CAWTRGGTEAFF; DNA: TGTGCCTGGACCCGGGGTGGCACTGAAGCTTTCTTT
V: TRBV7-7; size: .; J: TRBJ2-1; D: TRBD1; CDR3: CASSLDGRQGSYNEQFF; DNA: TGTGCTAGCAGCCTAGATGGTCGACAGGGTTCCTACAATGAGCAGTTCTTC
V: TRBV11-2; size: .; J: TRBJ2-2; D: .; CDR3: CASSRGQFANTGELFF; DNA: TGTGCCAGCAGCCGCGGACAGTTCGCGAACACCGGGGAGCTGTTTTTT
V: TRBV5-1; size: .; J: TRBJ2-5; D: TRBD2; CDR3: CASTTSGGNQETQYF; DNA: TGCGCCAGCACGACTAGCGGGGGGAACCAAGAGACCCAGTACTTC
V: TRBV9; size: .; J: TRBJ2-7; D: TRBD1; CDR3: CASSVGAGQGRLEQYF; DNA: TGTGCCAGCAGCGTAGGAGCCGGACAGGGACGGCTCGAGCAGTACTTC
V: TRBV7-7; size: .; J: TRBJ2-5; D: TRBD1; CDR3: CASSPHRGLREETQYF; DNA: TGTGCCAGCAGCCCACACAGGGGATTGAGGGAAGAGACCCAGTACTTC
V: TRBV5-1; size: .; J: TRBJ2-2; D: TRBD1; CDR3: CASSSLGQGGGELFF; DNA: TGCGCCAGCAGCAGCTTGGGACAGGGTGGCGGGGAGCTGTTTTTT
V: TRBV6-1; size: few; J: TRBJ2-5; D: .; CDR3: CASSVVRGVETQYF; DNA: TGTGCCAGCAGTGTGGTCAGGGGAGTGGAGACCCAGTACTTC
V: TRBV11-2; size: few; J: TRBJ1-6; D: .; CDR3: CASSWGGGPLHF; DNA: TGTGCCAGCAGCTGGGGCGGGGGCCCCCTCCACTTT
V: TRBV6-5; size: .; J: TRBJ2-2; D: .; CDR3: CASSYSSLGELFF; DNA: TGTGCCAGCAGTTACTCTAGTCTCGGGGAGCTGTTTTTT
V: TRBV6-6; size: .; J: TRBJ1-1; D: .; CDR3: CASSYSSRGTEAFF; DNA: TGTGCCAGCAGTTACTCAAGCAGGGGCACTGAAGCTTTCTTT
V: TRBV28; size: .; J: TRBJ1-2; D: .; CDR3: CASSLGQYGYTF; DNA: TGTGCCAGCAGTCTCGGACAGTATGGCTACACCTTC
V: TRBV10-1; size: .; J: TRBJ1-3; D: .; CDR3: CARLSGRESGNTIYF; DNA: TGCGCCAGACTCTCCGGGCGGGAATCTGGAAACACCATATATTTT
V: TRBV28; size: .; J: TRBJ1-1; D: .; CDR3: CASSPFRVNTEAFF; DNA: TGTGCCAGCAGTCCCTTCAGGGTGAACACTGAAGCTTTCTTT
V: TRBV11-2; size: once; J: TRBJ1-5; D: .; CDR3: CASSSLGGQHQPQHF; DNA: TGTGCCAGCAGCTCATTGGGGGGTCAGCATCAGCCCCAGCATTTT
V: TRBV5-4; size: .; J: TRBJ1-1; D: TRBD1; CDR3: CASSSMTGEAFF; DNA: TGTGCCAGCAGTTCTATGACAGGGGAAGCTTTCTTT
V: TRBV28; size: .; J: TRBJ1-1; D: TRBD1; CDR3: CASSSGGTETEAFF; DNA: TGTGCCAGCAGTTCAGGGGGCACGGAGACTGAAGCTTTCTTT
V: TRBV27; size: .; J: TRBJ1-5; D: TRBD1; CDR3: CASSLRGQYSNQPQHF; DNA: TGTGCCAGCAGTTTACGGGGACAGTATAGCAATCAGCCCCAGCATTTT
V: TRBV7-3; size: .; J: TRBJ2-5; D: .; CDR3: CASSLSDKETQYF; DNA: TGTGCCAGCAGCTTATCGGACAAAGAGACCCAGTACTTC
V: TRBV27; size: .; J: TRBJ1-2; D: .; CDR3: CASSLSKVAFNYGYTF; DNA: TGTGCCAGCAGTTTGTCAAAGGTAGCCTTTAACTATGGCTACACCTTC
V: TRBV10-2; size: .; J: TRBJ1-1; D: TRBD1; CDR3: CASSAPDRGNTEAFF; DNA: TGCGCCAGCAGCGCTCCGGACAGGGGGAACACTGAAGCTTTCTTT
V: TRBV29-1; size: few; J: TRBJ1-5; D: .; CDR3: CSVVTGNQPQHF; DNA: TGCAGCGTTGTAACGGGCAATCAGCCCCAGCATTTT
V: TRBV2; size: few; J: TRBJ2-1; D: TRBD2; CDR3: CASSETGLAGNEQFF; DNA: TGTGCCAGCAGTGAAACGGGACTAGCGGGGAATGAGCAGTTCTTC
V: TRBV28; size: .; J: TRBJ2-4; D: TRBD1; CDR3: CASSTTGGALIQYF; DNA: TGTGCCAGCAGTACGACAGGGGGCGCCCTCATTCAGTACTTC
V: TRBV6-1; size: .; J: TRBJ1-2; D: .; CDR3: CASSESAEANYGYTF; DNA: TGTGCCAGCAGTGAGTCGGCGGAGGCTAACTATGGCTACACCTTC